A selection of T cell receptor beta chains follows, all from one sample in a study. One entry per CDR3 protein, called by TCRdb with MiXCR from the 5' RACE reads. Of tens of thousands of distinct CDR3 sequences detected, less than 30% appear once; the ten largest clones hold 2% to 2.5%. Sequencing used tumor-infiltrating Tregs sorted from the breast tumor. The receptor set was obtained from a female donor with breast cancer. Both conserved end residues are part of each CDR3. The order of the fields is clone size, J gene, V gene, D gene, CDR3 protein, CDR3 DNA. D genes are given only for firm matches. A clone size is listed for some rows: how often the clone was seen (once, few, many), or a class if it is expanded.

size: -; J: TRBJ2-2; V: TRBV6-1; D: -; CDR3: CASKSTSWSTGELFF; DNA: TGTGCCAGCAAATCTACTAGCTGGAGCACCGGGGAGCTGTTTTTT
size: -; J: TRBJ2-1; V: TRBV7-9; D: -; CDR3: CASSPLRPSGEQLF; DNA: TGTGCCAGCAGTCCTTTAAGGCCGAGCGGTGAGCAGCTCTTC
size: few; J: TRBJ2-7; V: TRBV27; D: TRBD2; CDR3: CASSLGAGVPYEQYF; DNA: TGTGCCAGCAGTTTAGGAGCGGGAGTCCCCTACGAGCAGTACTTC
size: few; J: TRBJ1-2; V: TRBV11-1; D: -; CDR3: CASSSRTANYGYTF; DNA: TGTGCCAGCAGCTCCCGGACAGCTAACTATGGCTACACCTTC
size: many; J: TRBJ2-7; V: TRBV6-5; D: -; CDR3: CASSYSRLGLPYEQYF; DNA: TGTGCCAGCAGTTACTCCCGATTAGGGCTTCCCTACGAGCAGTACTTC
size: many; J: TRBJ2-5; V: TRBV5-6; D: -; CDR3: CASSPDGPQYQETQYF; DNA: TGTGCCAGCAGCCCCGACGGGCCCCAGTACCAAGAGACCCAGTACTTC
size: -; J: TRBJ2-1; V: TRBV20-1; D: TRBD1; CDR3: CSAVTGGRINEQFF; DNA: TGCAGTGCCGTGACAGGGGGGAGGATTAATGAGCAGTTCTTC
size: -; J: TRBJ1-4; V: TRBV7-9; D: -; CDR3: CASSGEKLFF; DNA: TGTGCCAGCAGCGGTGAAAAACTGTTCTTT
size: -; J: TRBJ1-1; V: TRBV5-1; D: TRBD1; CDR3: CASRLAQTGAITEAFF; DNA: TGCGCCAGCAGATTGGCCCAAACAGGGGCGATCACTGAAGCTTTCTTT
size: few; J: TRBJ2-7; V: TRBV5-1; D: TRBD1; CDR3: CASSLGTAEQYF; DNA: TGCGCCAGCAGCCTAGGGACAGCCGAGCAGTACTTC
size: -; J: TRBJ2-2; V: TRBV9; D: TRBD2; CDR3: CASSVSSGRAGGELFF; DNA: TGTGCCAGCAGCGTTAGTAGCGGGAGGGCCGGCGGGGAGCTGTTTTTT
size: few; J: TRBJ2-1; V: TRBV5-1; D: -; CDR3: CASSPQTGGNEQFF; DNA: TGCGCCAGCAGCCCCCAGACCGGGGGCAATGAGCAGTTCTTC
size: few; J: TRBJ1-6; V: TRBV20-1; D: -; CDR3: CSARDTRGANSPLHF; DNA: TGCAGTGCTAGAGATACCCGGGGAGCCAATTCACCCCTCCACTTT
size: many; J: TRBJ1-6; V: TRBV7-3; D: -; CDR3: CASSSWGNSPLHF; DNA: TGTGCCAGCAGCTCATGGGGTAATTCACCCCTCCACTTT
size: -; J: TRBJ2-1; V: TRBV11-2; D: -; CDR3: CASSPTGLYNERFF; DNA: TGTGCCAGCAGCCCCACGGGACTCTACAATGAGCGTTTCTTC
size: many; J: TRBJ1-5; V: TRBV10-3; D: -; CDR3: CAISESNQRIQPQHF; DNA: TGTGCCATCAGTGAGTCGAACCAGAGGATACAGCCCCAGCATTTT
size: few; J: TRBJ1-1; V: TRBV5-1; D: -; CDR3: CASSYGHKFPYTLVNTEAFF; DNA: TGCGCCAGCAGCTACGGACACAAATTCCCCTATACATTGGTGAACACTGAAGCTTTCTTT
size: -; J: TRBJ1-4; V: TRBV6-1; D: -; CDR3: CASSADGNEKLFF; DNA: TGTGCCAGCAGTGCGGACGGTAATGAAAAACTGTTTTTT
size: -; J: TRBJ2-3; V: TRBV5-4; D: TRBD2; CDR3: CASSFLGLGGDTQYF; DNA: TGTGCCAGCAGCTTCTTAGGACTAGGAGGAGATACGCAGTATTTT
size: few; J: TRBJ2-1; V: TRBV5-1; D: -; CDR3: CASSLGSTSYNEQFF; DNA: TGCGCCAGCAGCCTCGGGAGTACCTCCTACAATGAGCAGTTCTTC
size: -; J: TRBJ2-7; V: TRBV29-1; D: TRBD2; CDR3: CSVKGTSGTHAYEQYF; DNA: TGCAGCGTCAAAGGGACTAGCGGGACCCACGCCTACGAGCAGTACTTC
size: -; J: TRBJ2-1; V: TRBV5-1; D: TRBD2; CDR3: CASSRGGLASHEQFF; DNA: TGCGCCAGCAGCCGTGGGGGACTAGCGAGCCATGAGCAGTTCTTC
size: medium-sized; J: TRBJ1-1; V: TRBV29-1; D: -; CDR3: CSVVPRGQGTEAFF; DNA: TGCAGCGTTGTCCCCCGCGGGCAGGGCACTGAAGCTTTCTTT
size: few; J: TRBJ2-5; V: TRBV20-1; D: TRBD2; CDR3: CSATPIREGRQTQYF; DNA: TGCAGTGCTACCCCCATCCGGGAGGGCCGTCAGACCCAGTACTTC
size: few; J: TRBJ1-2; V: TRBV28; D: TRBD1; CDR3: CASSTGANYGYTF; DNA: TGTGCCAGCAGCACAGGGGCTAACTATGGCTACACCTTC
size: few; J: TRBJ2-7; V: TRBV6-6; D: TRBD2; CDR3: CASSYPSGGSSYEQYF; DNA: TGTGCCAGCAGTTACCCTAGCGGAGGGAGCTCCTACGAGCAGTACTTC
size: many; J: TRBJ1-4; V: TRBV6-2/TRBV6-3; D: -; CDR3: CASAGSDPNEKLFF; DNA: TGTGCCAGCGCAGGATCGGATCCTAATGAAAAACTGTTTTTT
size: many; J: TRBJ1-1; V: TRBV3-1; D: -; CDR3: CASSQGPGGTEAFF; DNA: TGTGCCAGCAGCCAAGGTCCGGGAGGCACTGAAGCTTTCTTT
size: few; J: TRBJ1-6; V: TRBV2; D: TRBD1; CDR3: CASTTGTENSPLHF; DNA: TGTGCCAGCACTACCGGGACAGAAAATTCACCCCTCCACTTT
size: few; J: TRBJ2-7; V: TRBV4-2; D: TRBD2; CDR3: CASSHPPLAGGSYEQYF; DNA: TGTGCCAGCAGCCACCCCCCACTAGCGGGAGGGTCCTACGAGCAGTACTTC
size: -; J: TRBJ1-1; V: TRBV7-9; D: -; CDR3: CASGFGGNTEAFF; DNA: TGTGCCAGCGGCTTTGGGGGAAACACTGAAGCTTTCTTT
size: many; J: TRBJ1-5; V: TRBV6-1; D: -; CDR3: CASRPTLASNQPQHF; DNA: TGTGCCAGCAGACCGACCTTGGCGAGCAATCAGCCCCAGCATTTT
size: many; J: TRBJ2-3; V: TRBV6-2/TRBV6-3; D: -; CDR3: CASSLSSVGTDTQYF; DNA: TGTGCCAGCAGTCTAAGTTCAGTGGGCACAGATACGCAGTATTTT
size: -; J: TRBJ1-1; V: TRBV5-1; D: -; CDR3: CASSSWGGLVHTEAFF; DNA: TGCGCCAGCAGCTCATGGGGGGGTCTCGTGCACACTGAAGCTTTCTTT
size: few; J: TRBJ2-1; V: TRBV20-1; D: TRBD2; CDR3: CSHLAGGFNEQFF; DNA: TGCAGTCACCTAGCGGGGGGTTTCAATGAGCAGTTCTTC
size: -; J: TRBJ2-1; V: TRBV20-1; D: -; CDR3: CSAGGIDYNEQFF; DNA: TGCAGTGCTGGGGGAATTGACTACAATGAGCAGTTCTTC
size: -; J: TRBJ2-1; V: TRBV9; D: TRBD2; CDR3: CASSGTSGRDYNEQFF; DNA: TGTGCCAGCAGCGGGACTAGCGGGAGGGACTACAATGAGCAGTTCTTC
size: -; J: TRBJ2-5; V: TRBV20-1; D: -; CDR3: CSALDGSETQYF; DNA: TGCAGTGCTTTAGACGGGTCGGAGACCCAGTACTTC
size: -; J: TRBJ2-2; V: TRBV9; D: -; CDR3: CASSFTTASTGELFF; DNA: TGTGCCAGCAGCTTCACGACGGCATCCACCGGGGAGCTGTTTTTT
size: -; J: TRBJ2-7; V: TRBV6-1; D: -; CDR3: CASGDRDRGQYF; DNA: TGTGCCAGCGGGGACCGGGATAGGGGGCAGTACTTC
size: many; J: TRBJ1-2; V: TRBV20-1; D: TRBD1; CDR3: CSARPRQGARSIGYTF; DNA: TGCAGTGCTAGACCAAGACAGGGGGCAAGGAGTATAGGCTACACCTTC
size: -; J: TRBJ2-6; V: TRBV7-2; D: TRBD1; CDR3: CASSRGGYTGTEGRANVLTF; DNA: TGTGCCAGCAGCCGAGGGGGATACACCGGGACAGAGGGAAGGGCCAACGTCCTGACTTTC
size: many; J: TRBJ1-5; V: TRBV12-3/TRBV12-4; D: -; CDR3: CASRPNANQPQHF; DNA: TGTGCCAGCAGACCCAATGCGAATCAGCCCCAGCATTTT
size: many; J: TRBJ1-2; V: TRBV6-5; D: TRBD1; CDR3: CASSYLRTGGSYGYTF; DNA: TGTGCCAGCAGTTACCTCCGGACAGGGGGCTCGTATGGCTACACCTTC
size: few; J: TRBJ2-5; V: TRBV7-8; D: TRBD1; CDR3: CASSLRGQGLKTQYF; DNA: TGTGCCAGCAGCTTACGGGGACAGGGGCTTAAGACCCAGTACTTC
size: few; J: TRBJ2-3; V: TRBV5-1; D: -; CDR3: CASSLGYSERTDTQYF; DNA: TGCGCCAGCAGCTTGGGATATAGCGAGCGCACAGATACGCAGTATTTT
size: once; J: TRBJ2-5; V: TRBV5-6; D: TRBD2; CDR3: CASSLGPSGSSETQYF; DNA: TGTGCCAGCAGCTTGGGCCCTAGCGGGAGTTCGGAGACCCAGTACTTC
size: many; J: TRBJ2-3; V: TRBV20-1; D: -; CDR3: CSAHRDDTQYF; DNA: TGCAGTGCCCACCGGGACGATACGCAGTATTTT
size: -; J: TRBJ2-1; V: TRBV27; D: -; CDR3: CASIGYGEGVYNEQFF; DNA: TGTGCCAGCATAGGATACGGTGAGGGGGTCTACAATGAGCAGTTCTTC
size: -; J: TRBJ2-1; V: TRBV6-2/TRBV6-3; D: -; CDR3: CASSSGTNYNEQFF; DNA: TGTGCCAGCAGTTCTGGGACCAACTACAACGAGCAGTTCTTC
size: many; J: TRBJ1-4; V: TRBV21-1; D: -; CDR3: CAGGRATNEKLFF; DNA: TGTGCTGGCGGGAGGGCCACTAATGAAAAACTGTTTTTT
size: medium-sized; J: TRBJ2-1; V: TRBV5-1; D: -; CDR3: CASSLGGASNEQFF; DNA: TGCGCCAGCAGCTTGGGTGGCGCGTCAAATGAGCAGTTCTTC
size: -; J: TRBJ2-7; V: TRBV7-2; D: -; CDR3: CASSLGQFLSYEQYF; DNA: TGTGCCAGCAGCCTTGGACAGTTTTTGTCCTACGAGCAGTACTTC